This is a list of T cell receptor beta chains from one sample in a study of immune evolution from preneoplasia to lung adenocarcinoma. Measured with immunoSEQ multiplex PCR; TCRdb has only the in-frame clones, and not every one. Of some 41,000 clones detected, under 80% appear once; the ten largest clones hold 4% to 5%. Sequencing input: FFPE invasive lung adenocarcinoma tissue. These TCRs come from a person aged 55 to 70 with lung adenocarcinoma. The conserved cysteine and the conserved F or W are not part of the CDR3 here. D genes are given only for firm matches.

j_call: TRBJ2-6; v_call: TRBV5-1; d_call: NA; cdr3_aa: ASSLATGSSGANVLT
j_call: TRBJ2-2; v_call: TRBV5-6; d_call: NA; cdr3_aa: ASSPYGQGGAELF
j_call: TRBJ2-7; v_call: TRBV5-1; d_call: NA; cdr3_aa: ASSLAQGLEQY
j_call: TRBJ1-4; v_call: TRBV7-6; d_call: NA; cdr3_aa: ASSFSPQAEKLF
j_call: TRBJ1-5; v_call: TRBV30; d_call: NA; cdr3_aa: AWSSGAQPQH
j_call: TRBJ2-7; v_call: TRBV19; d_call: TRBD1; cdr3_aa: ASSTWDRVGEQY
j_call: TRBJ2-7; v_call: TRBV27; d_call: TRBD1; cdr3_aa: ASSLRGRLEQY
j_call: TRBJ2-5; v_call: TRBV11-2; d_call: NA; cdr3_aa: ASSSLLIGTQY
j_call: TRBJ2-7; v_call: TRBV6-5; d_call: NA; cdr3_aa: ASSSRPAVDHYEQY
j_call: TRBJ2-2; v_call: TRBV2; d_call: NA; cdr3_aa: ASSEGSWVAGELF
j_call: TRBJ2-3; v_call: TRBV5-4; d_call: NA; cdr3_aa: ASSLSLPGDTQY
j_call: TRBJ1-4; v_call: TRBV2; d_call: NA; cdr3_aa: ASTPIGRGVPLKKLF
j_call: TRBJ1-1; v_call: TRBV15; d_call: NA; cdr3_aa: ATSRDEGIMAF
j_call: TRBJ1-2; v_call: TRBV5-4; d_call: TRBD1; cdr3_aa: ASSPRQGRLQGYT